This TCR beta chain stems from a study of cytomegalovirus exposure and HLA in healthy donors (dated by TCRdb to the late 2010s). For the study in its entirety: According to an earlier analysis of 550 to 700 of the donors, 150 million to 200 million T cells yielded 90 million to 140 million unique TCR beta sequences and 250 to 350 Gb of sequence data. An early release covering approximately 600 HLA-typed donors comprised roughly 300 gigabases of sequencing data and approximately 85 million unique TCR sequences. Among the approximately 420 genotyped donors, approximately 82% belonged to the genetic ancestry cluster associated with self-reported Caucasian donors. The study aimed to test whether cataloging public T cell receptors could reveal signatures of past pathogen exposure. The study used immunosequencing to profile the T cell repertoires of 600 to 850 subjects and linked those repertoires to cytomegalovirus serostatus. A separate validation cohort of about 110 different subjects was used in addition to the roughly 670-subject first cohort. High-throughput TCR immunosequencing, statistical association of individual TCRs with disease status, and machine learning were combined to predict cytomegalovirus infection status. In a later analysis, previously published TCR beta repertoires from 550 to 750 donors were re-analyzed and high-resolution HLA genotyping was added so that TCR occurrence patterns could be studied. Rather than using new phenotypic data, the later analysis identified candidate immune exposures from TCR beta sequences and from how often those sequences occurred across donors. In an earlier analysis of more than 550 of the donors, high-throughput TCR beta sequencing was used to judge whether each TCR beta V gene segment behaved as functional or pseudogenic. Donor age, sex, ethnicity and CMV serostatus were compiled alongside the repertoire data. A later genetic analysis used genome-wide SNP genotypes for about three fifths of the 666 donors, treating that subset as a discovery cohort. Every repertoire in the discovery cohort had been generated on one and the same sequencing platform. Both class I and class II loci were covered by HLA typing, at four-digit resolution. Typing coverage varied by locus: roughly 620-640 donors for A, B, C, DRB1 and DQB1; around 560 for DQA1; 606 for DPA1; under 490 for DPB1. Because of strong linkage in the cohort, five DR-DQ haplotypes were treated as single units for association and clustering. Among roughly 370 genotyped donors of the cohort, an average of around 240,000 unique TCR beta nucleotide sequences were sequenced per donor, around a sixth of them non-productive. Results the study describes overall, beyond this receptor: V-gene and J-gene trimming of TCR beta chains was associated with a missense DCLRE1C variant in a later genetic analysis, and the association was replicated in an independent cohort. A further reported finding was that TCR beta sequences accurately predicted the HLA-A and HLA-B alleles for most subjects in the first cohort. According to a later analysis, parvovirus B19, influenza, CMV and Epstein-Barr virus appeared linked to several top co-occurrence clusters. According to the authors, the approach could potentially be generalized to other disease states and immunological phenotypes. An earlier analysis of approximately 570 of the donors showed that most TCR beta V segments appeared in productive rearrangements either about 87% or about 30% of the time, which broadly matched IMGT annotations. When HLA alleles, especially DR and DQ, strongly co-occurred, TCR associations were difficult to assign to individual alleles. In the study, 150 to 200 TCR beta chains were listed as associated with cytomegalovirus. A cluster of highly shared sequence variants was judged likely to be a technical artifact of the sequencing pipeline. According to a later analysis, most CMV-associated TCR beta chains appeared to be HLA-restricted, and the HLA associations seemed to be driven largely by CMV exposure. HLA typing was unavailable for some donors at each locus, so association tests used only the typed subset. Some IMGT-functional V segments, including TRBV6-2 and TRBV6-3, could not be told apart with the 87-base-pair reads, so those segments were excluded. A later analysis found that TCR association rates varied across HLA loci, with DRB1 alleles showing the most associated TCRs and HLA-C alleles the fewest. In a later genetic analysis, fewer N-insertions in productive TCRs were reported among donors in an Asian-associated ancestry cluster than the approximately 670-donor mean. Linkage disequilibrium might explain the correlated functional status among segregating V segments, but an unknown experimental factor could not be ruled out. At a false discovery rate of 0.05, a later analysis linked about 17,000 TCR beta sequences to specific HLA alleles. Roughly uniform sequencing depth across donors was assumed in presence/absence analyses, although this assumption may not hold. Cytomegalovirus status was reported to be diagnosed by the classifier with high specificity and sensitivity in both the original and validation cohorts. In this cohort, only TCR beta chains were sequenced, and detectable features were limited by the absence of alpha or paired-chain data. A later analysis found that HLA-associated TCR beta chains were more clonally expanded and had lower generation probabilities than equally common non-associated chains. Because counts were too low, more than 15 rarely observed V segments, including chromosome 9 orphons, were excluded from the earlier analysis of 587 of the donors. Most TCR sequences were observed very rarely across donors, whereas some public TCRs were present in many individuals. Immune exposure information for the cohort was limited to CMV serostatus. In vitro tests confirmed that a few of the cytomegalovirus-associated TCR beta chains recognize cytomegalovirus antigens.

A remark on this clone: Its antigen is still unknown.

The cohort consisted of more than 650 healthy bone marrow donors. At the time of sampling, all cohort members were nominally healthy, though unrecorded immune exposures were likely present. The donor tested CMV seronegative, placing the donor among the roughly 350 seronegative members of the cohort. A peripheral blood sample was collected from each donor, and TCR beta sequencing was performed on peripheral blood mononuclear cells. Genomic DNA extraction from the blood cell samples was performed with the Qiagen DNeasy Blood Extraction Kit. CDR1 and CDR2 are drawn from the germline V gene (reference sequence): LNHNV, YYDKDF. Trimming at the junction amounts to 8 bases on V and 7 bases on J, and the germline ends lie 24 bases apart. Counted from cysteine to phenylalanine, this CDR3 has 16 amino acids. The CDR3 DNA has 48 bases and is translated from base 1. Library preparation employed the immunoSEQ multiplex PCR assay. For the multiplex PCR, a mixture combining 60 forward primers for TCR Vbeta segments and 13 reverse primers for TCR Jbeta segments was used. A multiplex PCR assay on genomic DNA amplified the CDR3 region of rearranged TCR beta genes. On the Illumina HiSeq System, the amplified TCR beta libraries were sequenced as 87-base-pair reads. The original methods were these. In a later analysis, tens of millions of unique TCR beta chains were counted across the approximately 670 repertoires, and around 11 million of these chains were shared by at least two donors. Raw reads were error-corrected and collapsed into unique sequences with a nearest-neighbor algorithm that merged closely related sequences to remove PCR and sequencing errors. V, D and J gene segments were assigned by aligning CDR3 sequences to IMGT reference sequences. For a sequence to be retained, a match of at least six nucleotides to both a V gene segment and a J gene segment was required. A rearrangement counted as productive if the CDR3 had no stop codons and remained in frame with V and J, and every other rearrangement counted as non-productive. Following IMGT convention, CDR3 was defined as the stretch from the second conserved V-encoded cysteine to the conserved J-encoded phenylalanine. The earlier analysis of fewer than 750 of the donors excluded sequences that lacked an unambiguous match to a single V gene segment. An earlier analysis of 587 of the donors called V segments functional above 56.7% productive rearrangements and segregating when the between-donor standard deviation exceeded 5%. To diagnose cytomegalovirus status from the catalog of TCR beta chain sequences, a statistical classification framework was built. In a later analysis, TCR nucleotide sequences were compared against IMGT/GENE-DB human TR gene sequences so that V and J genes could be assigned. Using the TCRdist pipeline, a later analysis assigned CDR3 sequences along with most-parsimonious VDJ recombination scenarios. A later analysis defined each TCR beta chain by its CDR3 amino acid sequence plus V-gene family, and excluded reads lacking a unique V-gene family. As a way to deal with suspected cross-contamination and a sequencing artifact, a later analysis dropped hundreds of nucleotide sequences that were highly shared and had low generation probability. A later analysis calculated a clonal expansion index for each public chain from normalized within-repertoire ranks of inferred template counts. In a later analysis, generation probabilities were computed using a VDJ recombination model fitted to out-of-frame rearrangements, and the results were checked against IGoR. In a later analysis, TCR-TCR, TCR-HLA and TCR-CMV co-occurrence was scored with hypergeometric tests, and a repertoire-size bias correction was applied to TCR pairs. To estimate false discovery rates, a later analysis permuted the HLA or CMV assignments 20 times. In a later analysis, co-occurring TCRs were grouped using DBSCAN, and TCRdist sequence similarity was added for clustering within HLA-allele-positive subsets. For co-occurrence clustering, repertoires with fewer than 30,000 or more than 120,000 public chains were excluded, along with four or five repertoires with anomalous nucleotide sharing. The source is immuneACCESS, and TCRdb retained only in-frame sequences with V and J called. Part of the clones is not carried over; for the studies checked, unresolved V genes explain less than half of this, and the remainder is unexplained. V and J calls plus clone size are reproduced from that table; the DNA served to infer D and trimming. This sample's table contains 100,000 to 150,000 clones. The ten biggest clones cover 2.5% to 3% of the sample.

Here the chain combines TRBV15 and TRBJ2-1, with a weak D call of TRBD2 (8 bases match). Sequences were obtained from PBMCs. This clonotype was obtained from a man aged 30-40 years in good health and CMV-seronegative. The base sequence is TGTGCCACCCGGAGGGGGGACAGCGGGAGATGGAATGAGCAGTTCTTC. Its translation is CATRRGDSGRWNEQFF.